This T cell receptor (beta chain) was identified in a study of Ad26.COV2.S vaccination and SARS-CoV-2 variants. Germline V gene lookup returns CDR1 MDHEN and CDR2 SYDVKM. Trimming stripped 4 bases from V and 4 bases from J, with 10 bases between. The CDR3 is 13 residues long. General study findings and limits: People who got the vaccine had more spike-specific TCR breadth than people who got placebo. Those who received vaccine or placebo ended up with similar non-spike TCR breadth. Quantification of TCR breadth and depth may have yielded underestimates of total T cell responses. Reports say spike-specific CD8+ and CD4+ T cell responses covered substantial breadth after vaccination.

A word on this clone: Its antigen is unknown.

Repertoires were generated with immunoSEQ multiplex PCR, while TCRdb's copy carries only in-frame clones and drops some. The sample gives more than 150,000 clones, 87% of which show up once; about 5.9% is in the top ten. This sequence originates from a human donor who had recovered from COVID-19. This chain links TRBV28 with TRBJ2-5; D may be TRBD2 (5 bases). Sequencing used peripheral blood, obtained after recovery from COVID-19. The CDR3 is CASSYEGRETQYF. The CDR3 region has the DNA TGTGCCAGCAGTTATGAGGGAAGAGAGACCCAGTACTTC.